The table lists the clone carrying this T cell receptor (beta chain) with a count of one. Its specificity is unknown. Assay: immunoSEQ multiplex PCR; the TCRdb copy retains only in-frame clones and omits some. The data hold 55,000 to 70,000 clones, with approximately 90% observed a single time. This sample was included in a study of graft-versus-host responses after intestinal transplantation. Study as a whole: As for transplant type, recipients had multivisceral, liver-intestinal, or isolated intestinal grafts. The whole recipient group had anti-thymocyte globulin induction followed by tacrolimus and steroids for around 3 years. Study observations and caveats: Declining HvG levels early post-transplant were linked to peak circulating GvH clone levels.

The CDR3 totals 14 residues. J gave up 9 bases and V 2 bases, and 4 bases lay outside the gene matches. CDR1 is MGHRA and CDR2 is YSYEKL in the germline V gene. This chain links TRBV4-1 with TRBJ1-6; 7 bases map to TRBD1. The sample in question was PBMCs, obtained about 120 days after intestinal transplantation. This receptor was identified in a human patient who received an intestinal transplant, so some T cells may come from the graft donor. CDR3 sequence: CASSQPGTASPLHF. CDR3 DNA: TGCGCCAGCAGCCAACCCGGGACAGCTTCACCCCTCCACTTT.